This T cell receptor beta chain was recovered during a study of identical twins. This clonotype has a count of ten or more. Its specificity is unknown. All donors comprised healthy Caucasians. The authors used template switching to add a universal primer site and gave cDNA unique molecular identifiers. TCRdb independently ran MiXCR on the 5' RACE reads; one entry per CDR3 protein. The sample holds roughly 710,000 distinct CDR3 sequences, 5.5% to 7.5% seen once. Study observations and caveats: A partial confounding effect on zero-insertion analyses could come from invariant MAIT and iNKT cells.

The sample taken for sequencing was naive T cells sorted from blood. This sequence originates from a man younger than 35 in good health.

CDR3 region: CSVTGLSYNEQFF. The DNA for the CDR3 is TGCAGCGTTACAGGGTTATCCTACAATGAGCAGTTCTTC. The chain is built from TRBV29-1 and TRBJ2-1, with D perhaps TRBD1 (6 bases). This CDR3 region has 13 residues. V was shortened by 5 bases and J by 1 base, with 9 bases between the two germline ends. The germline V gene encodes CDR1 SQVTM and CDR2 ANQGSEA.